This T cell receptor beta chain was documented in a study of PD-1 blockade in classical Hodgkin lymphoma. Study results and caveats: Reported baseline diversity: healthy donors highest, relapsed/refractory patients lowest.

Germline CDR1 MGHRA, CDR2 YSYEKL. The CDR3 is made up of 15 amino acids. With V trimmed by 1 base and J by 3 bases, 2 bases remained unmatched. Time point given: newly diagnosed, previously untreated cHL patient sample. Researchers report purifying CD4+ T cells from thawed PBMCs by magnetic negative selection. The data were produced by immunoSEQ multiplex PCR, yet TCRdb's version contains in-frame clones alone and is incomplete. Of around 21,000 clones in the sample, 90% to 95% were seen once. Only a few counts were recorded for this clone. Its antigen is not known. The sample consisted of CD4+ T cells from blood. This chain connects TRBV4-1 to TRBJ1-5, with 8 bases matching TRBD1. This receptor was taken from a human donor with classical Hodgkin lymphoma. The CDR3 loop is CASSQGTGLNQPQHF. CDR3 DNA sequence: TGCGCCAGCAGCCAAGGGACAGGGCTCAATCAGCCCCAGCATTTT.